These 19 T cell receptor beta chains originate from one sample sequenced in a study of beta chain features in type 1 diabetes. Of the isolated RNA, all was reverse transcribed, and so the sequenced material was expressed TCRB transcripts. Profiling relied on immunoSEQ multiplex PCR, and the TCRdb table lists in-frame clones only, not all of them. Among roughly 180,000 clones listed, about 13% were seen once. The sequenced sample consisted of central memory CD4+ T cells from blood. The origin of the receptors is a woman aged 18-29 years in good health.

The J gene is TRBJ2-7, the V gene TRBV20-1; 9 bases align to TRBD2. The germline gives CDR1 DFQATT, CDR2 SNEGSKA (reference sequence). The V and J ends lost 7 bases and 7 bases, in that order; junction bases with no gene match: 5. The CDR3 is 11 amino acids. As DNA, the CDR3 is TGCAGTGGCGGGAGGGCCCGAGAGCAGTACTTC. Protein product: CSGGRAREQYF.

The genes are TRBV11-3 and TRBJ2-3, with a tentative D call TRBD2 (5 bases). The CDR3 loop spans 14 amino acids. Deletions cut 3 bases from V and 6 bases from J, with 13 bases between. Germline loops: CDR1 SGHNT, CDR2 YENEEA. The CDR3 loop is CASSLAGPSDTQYF. CDR3 DNA: TGTGCCAGCAGCTTGGCGGGTCCATCGGATACGCAGTATTTT.

The CDR3 nucleotides are TGTGCCTGGAGTATTAGCTTCGGTAGCTCCTACAATGAGCAGTTCTTC. Translated: CAWSISFGSSYNEQFF. J is TRBJ2-1 and V is TRBV30; no reliable D call. The germline V gene has CDR1 GTSNPN and CDR2 SVGIG (reference sequence). Trimming cost V 2 bases and J 0 bases, with 14 bases left between them. This CDR3 contains 16 residues.

This rearrangement joins TRBV27 to TRBJ2-7, with 10 bases aligning to TRBD2. J gave up 2 bases and V 5 bases, and 6 bases lay outside the gene matches. Germline CDR1 and CDR2: MNHEY and SMNVEV (reference sequence). This CDR3 comprises 15 residues. The DNA for the CDR3 is TGTGCCAGCAGTCGACTAGCGGGCCAGACCTACGAGCAGTACTTC. Amino acid sequence: CASSRLAGQTYEQYF.

This rearrangement joins TRBV7-6 to TRBJ2-7, with TRBD1 matching over 7 bases. The CDR3 has 14 amino acids. Germline assignment: CDR1 SGHVS and CDR2 FNYEAQ. V lost 0 bases, J lost 6 bases, and 5 bases stayed unmatched. CDR3 amino acids: CASSLATGQAEQYF. CDR3 DNA sequence: TGTGCCAGCAGCTTAGCTACTGGACAGGCCGAGCAGTACTTC.

This clone was observed a handful of times. The genes are TRBV5-1 and TRBJ2-3; 9 bases match TRBD1. Germline CDR1 is SGHRS and CDR2 is YFSETQ. The CDR3 is 14 residues long. Trimming removed 6 bases from V and 1 base from J; junction bases left unmatched: 3. The CDR3 loop reads CASKWDRGTDTQYF. As DNA, the CDR3 is TGCGCCAGCAAGTGGGACAGGGGCACAGATACGCAGTATTTT.

The CDR3 protein is CASSTNRGSYNEQFF. CDR3 nucleotides: TGTGCCAGCAGCACTAACAGGGGGTCCTACAATGAGCAGTTCTTC. The chain has TRBV7-9 and TRBJ2-1, with TRBD1 matching over 8 bases. The germline CDR1 and CDR2 sequences are SEHNR and FQNEAQ (reference sequence). This CDR3 is built from 15 residues. The J segment lost 1 base and the V segment lost 5 bases, leaving 4 bases of the junction unmatched. Looking up the rest from reference TRBV7-9 and TRBJ2-1 gives the full variable domain: DTGVSQNPRHKITKRGQNVTFRCDPISEHNRLYWYRQTLGQGPEFLTYFQNEAQLEKSRLLSDRFSAERPKGSFSTLEIQRTEQGDSAMYLCASSTNRGSYNEQFFGPGTRLTVL.

In this sample, this clone turned up a few times. V is TRBV6-4 and J is TRBJ1-1; D is possibly TRBD1 (6 bases). In germline, CDR1 is MRHNA, CDR2 SNTAGT. Trimming shortened V by 6 bases and J by 5 bases, and 13 bases separated the two germline ends. This CDR3 spans 13 amino acids. CDR3 in amino acids: CASSQTGSTEAFF. The CDR3 DNA sequence: TGTGCCAGCAGCCAGACAGGATCGACTGAAGCTTTCTTT.

This clone was counted between two and nine times. The rearrangement uses TRBV10-3 and TRBJ2-3, with 8 bases that match TRBD2. This CDR3 spans 15 amino acids. V dropped 7 bases and J dropped 7; count of bases not matched to a gene: 13. The germline gives CDR1 ENHRY, CDR2 SYGVKD. The CDR3: CAIKGSAGEDHTQYF. In DNA, the CDR3 is TGTGCCATCAAAGGTTCAGCGGGAGAGGATCATACGCAGTATTTT.

V usage is TRBV7-9 and J usage is TRBJ2-1; D gene uncertain. The CDR3 spans 13 residues. V was pared by 1 base and J by 10 bases, with 11 bases between. Per germline, CDR1 SEHNR and CDR2 FQNEAQ (reference sequence). Here the CDR3 DNA reads TGTGCCAGCAGCTTAGGACTTTTCTTGGAGCAGTTCTTC. It is translated as CASSLGLFLEQFF.

The chain's CDR3 is CASSQGTSGTETQYF. The DNA for the CDR3 is TGCGCCAGCAGCCAAGGGACTAGCGGGACCGAGACCCAGTACTTC. This chain uses TRBV4-1 with TRBJ2-5; 12 nucleotides line up with TRBD2. Germline V lookup: CDR1 MGHRA, CDR2 YSYEKL. The CDR3 length is 15 residues. Trimming took 1 base from V and 5 from J; bases not matched to a gene: 2.

About this clone: The same CDR3 arises from other DNA sequences in this sample as well. J is TRBJ1-1 and V is TRBV27, with 7 nucleotides matching TRBD1. J lost 4 bases, V lost 4 bases, and 3 bases had no gene match. Germline values: CDR1 MNHEY, CDR2 SMNVEV (reference sequence). This CDR3 has 13 residues. The CDR3 nucleotides read TGTGCCAGCAGTTCAACAGGGGTCACTGAAGCTTTCTTT. Protein: CASSSTGVTEAFF.

Only a few counts were recorded for this clone. The chain joins TRBV6-1 to TRBJ2-2; tentatively, D is TRBD1 (6 bases). The CDR3 sequence is 14 residues long. Germline CDR1 MNHNS, CDR2 SASEGT. Trimming left V 6 bases short and J 1 base short, with 9 bases between. The CDR3, as DNA: TGTGCCAGCAGAGAGGACAGGAACACCGGGGAGCTGTTTTTT. Its protein product is CASREDRNTGELFF.

The rearrangement uses TRBV19 and TRBJ2-1; 12 bases align to TRBD2. V lost 8 bases, J lost 5 bases, and 4 bases stayed unmatched. The length of the CDR3 is 14 residues. CDR1 is LNHDA, CDR2 SQIVND, per germline (reference sequence). CDR3 DNA sequence: TGTGCCAGTCATAGACTAGCGGGAGACAATGAGCAGTTCTTC. Its translation: CASHRLAGDNEQFF.

V and J are TRBV18 and TRBJ2-7; tentatively, D is TRBD1 (6 bases). Germline CDR1 KGHSH, CDR2 LQKENI. This CDR3 region has 16 residues. The V and J ends lost 8 bases and 2 bases respectively, with 22 bases between them. Here the CDR3 DNA reads TGTGCCAGCAGTCAAAGGGGGTACAGTGGGGCCTACGAGCAGTACTTC. Its protein is CASSQRGYSGAYEQYF.

This clone occurred a few times. Other DNA sequences within the sample encode an identical CDR3. This chain links TRBV18 with TRBJ1-2, with 10 bases fitting TRBD1. CDR3 size: 15 residues. The junction had 4 bases not matched to a gene; V was cut back by 2 bases and J by 4 bases. Germline V gene data show CDR1 as KGHSH and CDR2 as LQKENI. The chain's CDR3 is CASSPLGQGSYGYTF. The CDR3 DNA reads as TGTGCCAGCTCACCATTGGGACAGGGGAGCTATGGCTACACCTTC.

This clone occurred a few times. The rearrangement uses TRBV21-1 and TRBJ2-7; the table's D call, TRBD1, was not checked against the DNA. TRBV21-1 is a pseudogene. The CDR3 covers 14 residues. CDR3 coding DNA: TGTGCCAGCAGCAAAGGTGGGGTGGACAACGAGCAGTACTTC. Its translation: CASSKGGVDNEQYF.

This clone was observed a few times. The chain is built from TRBV5-1 and TRBJ2-7; 9 bases fit TRBD1. The V gene's germline CDR1 is SGHRS and CDR2 YFSETQ. The CDR3 has 15 amino acids. V dropped 0 bases and J dropped 6; count of bases not matched to a gene: 7. The CDR3 protein is CASSLGGTGGGEQYF. The CDR3 region has the DNA TGCGCCAGCAGCTTGGGAGGAACAGGGGGCGGCGAGCAGTACTTC.

This clone has a handful of counts. V is TRBV30 and J is TRBJ1-5; D possibly corresponds to TRBD1 (5 bases). Trimming stripped 2 bases from V and 6 bases from J, with 14 bases between. The CDR3 runs 14 residues. CDR1 and CDR2 from the germline V gene are GTSNPN and SVGIG (reference sequence). As DNA, the CDR3 is TGTGCCTGGAGTCCACTGACAGACGGTCAGCCCCAGCATTTT. Its protein product is CAWSPLTDGQPQHF. Supplemented by reference TRBV30 and TRBJ1-5, the full variable domain reads SQTIHQWPATLVQPVGSPLSLECTVEGTSNPNLYWYRQAAGRGLQLLFYSVGIGQISSEVPQNLSASRPQDRQFILSSKKLLLSDSGFYLCAWSPLTDGQPQHFGDGTRLSIL.